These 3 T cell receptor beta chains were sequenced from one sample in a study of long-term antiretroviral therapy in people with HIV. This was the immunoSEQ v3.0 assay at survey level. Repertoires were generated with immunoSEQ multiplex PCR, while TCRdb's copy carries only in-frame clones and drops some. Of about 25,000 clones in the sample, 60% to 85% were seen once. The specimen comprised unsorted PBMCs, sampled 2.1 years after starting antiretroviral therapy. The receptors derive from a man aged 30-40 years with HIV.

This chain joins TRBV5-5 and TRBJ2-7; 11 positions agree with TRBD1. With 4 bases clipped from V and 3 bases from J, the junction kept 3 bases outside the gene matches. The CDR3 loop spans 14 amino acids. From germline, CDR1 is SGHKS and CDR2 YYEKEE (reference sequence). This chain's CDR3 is CASSPGTGGYEQYF. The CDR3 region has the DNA TGTGCCAGCAGCCCCGGGACAGGGGGCTACGAGCAGTACTTC.

In DNA form, the CDR3 reads TGTGCCAGCAGCCAAGATTTAGACACTGAAGCTTTCTTT. Translation gives CASSQDLDTEAFF. The J gene is TRBJ1-1, the V gene TRBV4-2, with D hard to call. V lost 0 bases, J lost 3 bases, and 5 bases lay in between. Germline lookup yields CDR1 LGHNA and CDR2 YNFKEQ. The CDR3 is made up of 13 amino acids.

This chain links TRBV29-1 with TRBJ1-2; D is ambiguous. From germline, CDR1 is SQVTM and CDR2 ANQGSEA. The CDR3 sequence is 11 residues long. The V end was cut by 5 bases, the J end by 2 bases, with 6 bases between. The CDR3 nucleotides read TGCAGCGTTTGGTGGAACTATGGCTACACCTTC. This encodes CSVWWNYGYTF.